This T cell receptor (beta chain) originates from a study of cytomegalovirus exposure and HLA in healthy donors. PCR involved 60 Vbeta and 13 Jbeta primers. Sequencing used immunoSEQ multiplex PCR; TCRdb keeps in-frame clones, though not all of them. The table shows 100,000 to 150,000 clones, with about 80% occurring only once. The V end was cut by 1 base, the J end by 1 base, with 19 bases between. CDR3 size: 18 residues. Germline CDR1 and CDR2: SEHNR and FQNEAQ (reference sequence). V is TRBV7-9 and J is TRBJ2-5; D may be TRBD1 (5 bases). The clonotype was recovered from a male donor in good health and CMV-seronegative. The sequenced sample consisted of PBMCs. CDR3 bases: TGTGCCAGCAGCTTAGAAGGTACAGGCCGGAGTAGCCAAGAGACCCAGTACTTC. Its translation: CASSLEGTGRSSQETQYF.